This TCR beta chain was documented in a study of blood T cells in healthy people across ages. Concerning this clonotype itself: What it recognizes is unknown.

Each donor gave approximately 9.1 milliliters of peripheral blood. Whole-study findings and limits: Long-lived donors carried more naive CD4+ cells and greater diversity than aged donors.

Sample-barcoded 5' priming and a J-beta primer mix drove a second PCR of about 6 to 11 cycles. MiXCR, applied by TCRdb to the 5' RACE reads, yields one record per CDR3 protein. This table has hundreds of thousands of distinct CDR3 sequences, approximately 60% appearing once. V shed 4 bases, J shed 6 bases, and the junction held 3 bases outside the gene matches. The CDR3 has 14 residues. Germline assignment: CDR1 SGHRS and CDR2 YFSETQ. The chain links TRBV5-1 to TRBJ2-7, with 14 bases aligning to TRBD2. Input material: blood. This receptor was taken from a man aged 40-49 years in good health. Written as DNA, the CDR3 is TGCGCCAGCAGCCGGACTAGCGGGGGGCCCGAGCAGTACTTC. Amino acids: CASSRTSGGPEQYF. Filled out from reference TRBV5-1 and TRBJ2-7, the complete variable domain reads KAGVTQTPRYLIKTRGQQVTLSCSPISGHRSVSWYQQTPGQGLQFLFEYFSETQRNKGNFPGRFSGRQFSNSRSEMNVSTLELGDSALYLCASSRTSGGPEQYFGPGTRLTVT.